Here is one TCR beta chain with its context. Its antigen is not identified. The data are from a study of blood T cells in healthy people across ages. Study overall: There was about one barcoded beta molecule captured by template switching per two T cells.

The sample providers were healthy Caucasian people from Russia, aged roughly 6 to 90. It was with a sample-barcoded 5' primer and a J-beta primer mix that a second PCR of roughly 7 to 12 cycles was run. TCRdb reprocessed the 5' RACE reads with MiXCR, giving one entry per CDR3 protein. The repertoire consists of 1,100,000 or so distinct CDR3 sequences, with around 43% occurring once and the leading ten covering 15% to 20%. General study results and limits: Both naive CD4+ cell counts and diversity were greater in long-lived donors than in aged donors. Changes in expanded clonotypes were possibly confounded, as the CMV status of donors was unknown.

The origin of this receptor is a woman aged 55 to 70 in good health. Sequencing input: blood.

The DNA for the CDR3 is TGTGCCAGCTGTTTGGGGGGGGGGACTGAAGCTTTCTTT. It codes for CASCLGGGTEAFF. J is TRBJ1-1 and V is TRBV6-6, with TRBD1 as a possible D gene (5 bases). The CDR3 length is 13 residues. The germline V and J ends were trimmed by 8 bases and 5 bases, with 15 bases remaining between them. The V gene's germline CDR1 is MNHNY and CDR2 SVGAGI (reference sequence).